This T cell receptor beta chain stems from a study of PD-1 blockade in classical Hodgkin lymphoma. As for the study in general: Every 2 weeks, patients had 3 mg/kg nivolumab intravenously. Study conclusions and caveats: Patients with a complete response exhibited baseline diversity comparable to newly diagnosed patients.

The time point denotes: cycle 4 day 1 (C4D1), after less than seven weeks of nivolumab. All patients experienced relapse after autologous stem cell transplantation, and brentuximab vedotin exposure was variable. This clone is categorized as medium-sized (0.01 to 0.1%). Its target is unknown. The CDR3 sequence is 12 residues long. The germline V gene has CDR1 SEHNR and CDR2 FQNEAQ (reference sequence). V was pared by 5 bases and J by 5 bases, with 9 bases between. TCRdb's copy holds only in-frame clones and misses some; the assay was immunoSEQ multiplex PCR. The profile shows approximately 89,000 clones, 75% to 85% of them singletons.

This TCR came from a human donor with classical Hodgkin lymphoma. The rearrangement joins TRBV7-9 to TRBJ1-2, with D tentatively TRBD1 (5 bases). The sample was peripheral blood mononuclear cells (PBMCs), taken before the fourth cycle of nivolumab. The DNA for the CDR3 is TGTGCCAGCAGCCTACAGGAATATGGCTACACCTTC. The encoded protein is CASSLQEYGYTF.